This T cell receptor (beta chain) was observed in a study of Tregs in tolerant kidney transplant recipients. Whole-study findings and limits: The most relevant donor-specific Treg TCRbeta repertoire apparently came from expansion with activated donor B cells. Biological reproducibility was not directly addressed in this study.

Germline CDR1 SGHTA, CDR2 FQGTGA. This CDR3 has 14 amino acids. Trimming stripped 2 bases from V and 5 bases from J, with 10 bases between. Mixed chimerism was transient after nonmyeloablative marrow transplants from related graft donors. CD4+CD25+CD127- Tregs, CD4+CD25- non-Tregs, CD4 and CD8 cells were sorted. This clone was counted between two and nine times. Its target is not known. Only in-frame clones appear in the TCRdb table, and some are missing; sequencing was by immunoSEQ multiplex PCR. The repertoire includes 80,000 or so clones, around 90% of them detected once, and approximately 1.4% sits in the top ten.

The material sequenced was CD4+ T cells from blood (PBMCs), taken 24 months after the transplant. The chain couples TRBV7-3 to TRBJ2-1, with a weak D call TRBD2 (5 bases). The TCR was taken from a human patient who received a combined kidney and bone marrow transplant. Some T cells may have come from the graft donor. CDR3 region: CASSLRDGDNEQFF. The CDR3 nucleotides are TGTGCCAGCAGCTTACGGGATGGAGACAATGAGCAGTTCTTC.